The sequence of this TCR beta chain was determined in a study of Graves' ophthalmopathy and Graves' hyperthyroidism. This clonotype was picked up many times. A read error may account for a junction end that differs from germline. The sequenced template was RNA, covering the TCR beta CDR3 region. RT-PCR was first run with HTBI primers, then multiplex PCR in a second round. TCRdb re-called the multiplex PCR reads through MiXCR, storing one row per CDR3 protein. The repertoire holds around 670,000 distinct CDR3 sequences, with 35% to 50% as singletons. Germline V CDR1 and CDR2: DFQATT, SNEGSKA (reference sequence). The CDR3 is 8 residues long.

The sample comprised peripheral blood. The clonotype originates from an adult man with Graves' ophthalmopathy. This chain links TRBV20-1 with TRBJ1-1; no firm D call. The CDR3 loop reads CSARAEGF. The CDR3, as DNA: TGCAGTGCTAGAGCGGAGGGCTTT.